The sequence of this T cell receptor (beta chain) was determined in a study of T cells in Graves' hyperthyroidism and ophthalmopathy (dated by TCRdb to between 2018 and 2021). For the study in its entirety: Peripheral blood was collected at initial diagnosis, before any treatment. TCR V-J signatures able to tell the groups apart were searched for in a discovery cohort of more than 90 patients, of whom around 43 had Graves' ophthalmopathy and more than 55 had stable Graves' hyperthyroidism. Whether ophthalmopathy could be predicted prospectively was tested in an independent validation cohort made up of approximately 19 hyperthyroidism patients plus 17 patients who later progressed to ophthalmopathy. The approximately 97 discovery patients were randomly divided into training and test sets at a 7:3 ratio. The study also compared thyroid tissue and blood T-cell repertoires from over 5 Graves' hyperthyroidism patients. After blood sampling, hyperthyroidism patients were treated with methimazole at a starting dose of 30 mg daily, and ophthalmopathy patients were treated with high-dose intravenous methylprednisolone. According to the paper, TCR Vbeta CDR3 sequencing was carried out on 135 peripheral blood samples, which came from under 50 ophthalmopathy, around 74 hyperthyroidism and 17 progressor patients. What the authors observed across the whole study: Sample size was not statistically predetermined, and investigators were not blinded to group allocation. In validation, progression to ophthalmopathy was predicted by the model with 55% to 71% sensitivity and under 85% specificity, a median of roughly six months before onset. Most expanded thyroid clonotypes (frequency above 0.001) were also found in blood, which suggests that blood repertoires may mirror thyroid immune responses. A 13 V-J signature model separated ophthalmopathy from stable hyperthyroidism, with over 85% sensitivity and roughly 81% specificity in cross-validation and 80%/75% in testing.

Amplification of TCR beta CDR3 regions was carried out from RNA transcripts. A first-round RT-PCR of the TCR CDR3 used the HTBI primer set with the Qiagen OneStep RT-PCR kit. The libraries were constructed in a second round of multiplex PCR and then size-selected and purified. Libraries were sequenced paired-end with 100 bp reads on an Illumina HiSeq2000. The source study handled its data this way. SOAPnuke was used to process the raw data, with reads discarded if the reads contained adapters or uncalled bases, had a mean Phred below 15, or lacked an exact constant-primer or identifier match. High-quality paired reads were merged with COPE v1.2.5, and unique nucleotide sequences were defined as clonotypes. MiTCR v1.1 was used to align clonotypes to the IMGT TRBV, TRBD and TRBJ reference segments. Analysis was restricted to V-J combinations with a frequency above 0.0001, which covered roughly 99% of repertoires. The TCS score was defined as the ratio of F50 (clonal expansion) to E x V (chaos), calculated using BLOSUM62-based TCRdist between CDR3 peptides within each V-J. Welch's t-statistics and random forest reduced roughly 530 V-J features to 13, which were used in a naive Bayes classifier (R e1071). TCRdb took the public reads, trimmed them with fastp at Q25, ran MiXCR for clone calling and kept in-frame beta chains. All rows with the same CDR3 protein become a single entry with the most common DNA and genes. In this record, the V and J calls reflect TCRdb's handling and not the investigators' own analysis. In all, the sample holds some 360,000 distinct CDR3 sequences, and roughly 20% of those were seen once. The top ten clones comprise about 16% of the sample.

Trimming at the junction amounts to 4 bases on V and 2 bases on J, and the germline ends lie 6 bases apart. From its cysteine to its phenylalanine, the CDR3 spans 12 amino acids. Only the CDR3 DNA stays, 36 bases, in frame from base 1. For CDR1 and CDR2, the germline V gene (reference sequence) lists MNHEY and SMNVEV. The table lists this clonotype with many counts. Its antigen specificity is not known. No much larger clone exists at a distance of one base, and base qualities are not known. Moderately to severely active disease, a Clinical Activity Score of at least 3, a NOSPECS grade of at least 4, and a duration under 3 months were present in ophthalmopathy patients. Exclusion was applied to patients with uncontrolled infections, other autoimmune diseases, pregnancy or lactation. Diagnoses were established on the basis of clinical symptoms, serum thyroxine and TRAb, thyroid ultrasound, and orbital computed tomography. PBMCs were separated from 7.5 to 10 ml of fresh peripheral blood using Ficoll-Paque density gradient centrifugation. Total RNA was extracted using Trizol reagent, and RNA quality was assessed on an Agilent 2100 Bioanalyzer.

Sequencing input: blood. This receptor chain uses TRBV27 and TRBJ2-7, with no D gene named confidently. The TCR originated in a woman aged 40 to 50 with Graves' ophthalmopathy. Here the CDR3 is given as CASSSLTYEQYF. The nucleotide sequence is TGTGCCAGCAGTTCCCTGACCTACGAGCAGTACTTC.